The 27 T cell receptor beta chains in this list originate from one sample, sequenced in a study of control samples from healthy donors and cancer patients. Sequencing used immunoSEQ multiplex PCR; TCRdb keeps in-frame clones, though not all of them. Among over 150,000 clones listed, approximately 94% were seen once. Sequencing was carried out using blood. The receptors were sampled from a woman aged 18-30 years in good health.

The CDR3: CAISVKVASSSSLVESDGYTF. CDR3 bases: TGTGCCATCAGTGTCAAAGTCGCGTCGTCATCTAGTTTAGTGGAAAGCGATGGCTACACCTTC. The V gene is TRBV10-3, the J gene TRBJ1-2; no clear D gene. The CDR3 runs to 21 residues. Looked up from germline, CDR1 is ENHRY and CDR2 is SYGVKD. V was pared by 4 bases and J by 6 bases, with 36 bases between.

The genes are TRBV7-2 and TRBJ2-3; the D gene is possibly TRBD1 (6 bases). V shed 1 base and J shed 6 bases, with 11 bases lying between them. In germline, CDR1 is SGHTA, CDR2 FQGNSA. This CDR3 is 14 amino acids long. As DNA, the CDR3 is TGTGCCAGCAGCTTAGGGGGGCAGCGCGATACGCAGTATTTT. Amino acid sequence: CASSLGGQRDTQYF.

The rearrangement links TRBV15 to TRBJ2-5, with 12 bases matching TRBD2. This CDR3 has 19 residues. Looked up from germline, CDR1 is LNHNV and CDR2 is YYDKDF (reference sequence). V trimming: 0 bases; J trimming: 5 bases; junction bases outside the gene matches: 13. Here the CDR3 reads CATSRDHPPTSGGFETQYF. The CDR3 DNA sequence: TGTGCCACCAGCAGAGATCACCCCCCCACTAGCGGGGGGTTCGAGACCCAGTACTTC.

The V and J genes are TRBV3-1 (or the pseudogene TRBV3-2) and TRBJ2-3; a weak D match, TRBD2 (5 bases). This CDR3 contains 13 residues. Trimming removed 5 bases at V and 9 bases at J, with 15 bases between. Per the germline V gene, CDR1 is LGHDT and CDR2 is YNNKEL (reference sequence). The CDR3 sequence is CASSAVWGVTQYF. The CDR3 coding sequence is TGTGCCAGCAGCGCCGTTTGGGGAGTAACGCAGTATTTT.

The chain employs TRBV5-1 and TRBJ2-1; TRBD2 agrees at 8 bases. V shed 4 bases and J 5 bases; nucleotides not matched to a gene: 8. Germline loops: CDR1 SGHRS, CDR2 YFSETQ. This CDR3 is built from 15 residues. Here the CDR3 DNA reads TGCGCCAGCAGCACGGCCGGGGGGGCCCACAATGAGCAGTTCTTC. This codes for CASSTAGGAHNEQFF.

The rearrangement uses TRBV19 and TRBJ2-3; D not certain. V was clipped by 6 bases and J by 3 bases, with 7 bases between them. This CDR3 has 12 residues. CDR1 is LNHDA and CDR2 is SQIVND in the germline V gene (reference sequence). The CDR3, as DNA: TGTGCCAGTAGGGGTCAAACAGATACGCAGTATTTT. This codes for CASRGQTDTQYF.

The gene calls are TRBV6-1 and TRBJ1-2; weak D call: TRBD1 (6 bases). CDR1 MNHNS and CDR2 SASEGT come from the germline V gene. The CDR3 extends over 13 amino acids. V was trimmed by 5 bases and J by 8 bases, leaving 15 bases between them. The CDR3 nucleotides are TGTGCCAGCAGTCCTCAGGGGTCGAAGGGCTACACCTTC. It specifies CASSPQGSKGYTF.

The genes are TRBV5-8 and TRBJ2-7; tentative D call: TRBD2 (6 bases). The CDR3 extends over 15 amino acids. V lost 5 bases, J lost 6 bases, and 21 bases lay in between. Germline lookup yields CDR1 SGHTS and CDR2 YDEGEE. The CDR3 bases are TGTGCCAGCAGTCCCCGGGCGGGGCGCGATGGCGAGCAGTACTTC. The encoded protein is CASSPRAGRDGEQYF.

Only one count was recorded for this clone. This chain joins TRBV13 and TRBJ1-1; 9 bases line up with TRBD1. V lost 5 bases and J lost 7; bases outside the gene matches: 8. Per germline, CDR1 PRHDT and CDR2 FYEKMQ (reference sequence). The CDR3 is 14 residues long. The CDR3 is CASSTLGQGDEAFF. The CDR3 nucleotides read TGTGCCAGCAGCACACTGGGACAGGGAGATGAAGCTTTCTTT.

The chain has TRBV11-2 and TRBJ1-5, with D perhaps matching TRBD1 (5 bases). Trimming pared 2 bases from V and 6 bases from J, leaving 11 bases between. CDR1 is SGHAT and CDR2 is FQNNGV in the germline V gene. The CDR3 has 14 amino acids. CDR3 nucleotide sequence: TGTGCCAGCAGCTTATACGACCAGGGTCAGCCCCAGCATTTT. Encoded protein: CASSLYDQGQPQHF.

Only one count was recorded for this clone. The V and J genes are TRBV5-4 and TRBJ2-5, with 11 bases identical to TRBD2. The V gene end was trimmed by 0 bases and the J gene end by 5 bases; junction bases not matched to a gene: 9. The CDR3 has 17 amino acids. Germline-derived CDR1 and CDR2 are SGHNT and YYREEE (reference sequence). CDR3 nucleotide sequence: TGTGCCAGCAGCTTGGCCGGTAGCGGGAGGGCCGGGGAGACCCAGTACTTC. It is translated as CASSLAGSGRAGETQYF.

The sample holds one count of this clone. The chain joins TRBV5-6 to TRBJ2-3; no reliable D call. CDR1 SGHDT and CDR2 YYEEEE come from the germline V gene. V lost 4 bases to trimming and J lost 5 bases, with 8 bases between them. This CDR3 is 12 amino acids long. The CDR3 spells CASSVPGDTQYF. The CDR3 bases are TGTGCCAGCAGCGTCCCTGGAGATACGCAGTATTTT.

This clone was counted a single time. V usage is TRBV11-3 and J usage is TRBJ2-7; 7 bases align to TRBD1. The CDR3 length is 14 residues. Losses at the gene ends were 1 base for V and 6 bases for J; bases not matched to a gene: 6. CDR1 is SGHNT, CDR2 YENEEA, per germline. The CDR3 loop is CASSLGQGALEQYF. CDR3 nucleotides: TGTGCCAGCAGCTTAGGACAGGGAGCTCTCGAGCAGTACTTC.

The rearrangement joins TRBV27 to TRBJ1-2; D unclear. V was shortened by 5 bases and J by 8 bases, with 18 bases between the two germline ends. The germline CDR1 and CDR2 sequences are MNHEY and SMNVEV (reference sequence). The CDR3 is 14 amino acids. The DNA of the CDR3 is TGTGCCAGCAGTCCCATCCCGGCCTCGGTGGGCTACACCTTC. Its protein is CASSPIPASVGYTF.

CDR3 sequence reads: CASSKVRGGQPQHF. The CDR3 DNA is TGTGCCAGCAGCAAAGTGCGGGGCGGACAGCCCCAGCATTTT. This chain links TRBV21-1 with TRBJ1-5. TRBV21-1 counts as a pseudogene. The CDR3 is made up of 14 amino acids.

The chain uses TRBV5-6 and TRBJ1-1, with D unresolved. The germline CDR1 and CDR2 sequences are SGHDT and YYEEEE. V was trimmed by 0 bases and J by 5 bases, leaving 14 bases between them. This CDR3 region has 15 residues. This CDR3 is CASSLVGVAVTEAFF. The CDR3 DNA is TGTGCCAGCAGCTTGGTCGGGGTCGCCGTTACTGAAGCTTTCTTT. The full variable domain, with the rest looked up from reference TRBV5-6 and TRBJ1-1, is DAGVTQSPTHLIKTRGQQVTLRCSPKSGHDTVSWYQQALGQGPQFIFQYYEEEERQRGNFPDRFSGHQFPNYSSELNVNALLLGDSALYLCASSLVGVAVTEAFFGQGTRLTVV.

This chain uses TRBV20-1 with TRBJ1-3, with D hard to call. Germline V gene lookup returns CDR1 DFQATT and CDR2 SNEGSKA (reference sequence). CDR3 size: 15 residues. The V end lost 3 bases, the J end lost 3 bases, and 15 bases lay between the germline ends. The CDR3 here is CSASRPGRHGNTIYF. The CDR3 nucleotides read TGCAGTGCTAGTCGGCCAGGACGACATGGAAACACCATATATTTT.

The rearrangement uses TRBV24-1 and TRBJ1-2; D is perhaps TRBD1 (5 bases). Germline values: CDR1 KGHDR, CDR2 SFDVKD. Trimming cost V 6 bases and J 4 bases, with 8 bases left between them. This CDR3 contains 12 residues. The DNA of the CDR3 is TGTGCCACCAGTATTGGGGGCTATGGCTACACCTTC. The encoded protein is CATSIGGYGYTF.

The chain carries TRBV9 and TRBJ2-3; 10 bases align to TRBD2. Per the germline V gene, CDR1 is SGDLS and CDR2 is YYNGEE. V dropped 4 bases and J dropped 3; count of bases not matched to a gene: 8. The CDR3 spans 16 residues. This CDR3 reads CASSPQGLAFTDTQYF. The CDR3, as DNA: TGTGCCAGCAGCCCCCAGGGACTAGCGTTTACAGATACGCAGTATTTT.

The CDR3 sequence: CASSLGGGEAFF. The CDR3 DNA follows: TGTGCCAGCAGCTTAGGGGGGGGTGAAGCTTTCTTT. The gene calls are TRBV7-2 and TRBJ1-1, with D perhaps matching TRBD1 (5 bases). This CDR3 contains 12 residues. Trimming stripped 1 base from V and 7 bases from J, with 7 bases between. Germline values: CDR1 SGHTA, CDR2 FQGNSA.

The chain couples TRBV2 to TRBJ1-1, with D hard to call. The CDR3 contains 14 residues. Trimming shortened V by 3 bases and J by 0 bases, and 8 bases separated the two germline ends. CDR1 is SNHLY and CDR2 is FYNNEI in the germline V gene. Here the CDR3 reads CASSDSQVNTEAFF. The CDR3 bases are TGTGCCAGCAGTGACTCGCAGGTGAACACTGAAGCTTTCTTT.

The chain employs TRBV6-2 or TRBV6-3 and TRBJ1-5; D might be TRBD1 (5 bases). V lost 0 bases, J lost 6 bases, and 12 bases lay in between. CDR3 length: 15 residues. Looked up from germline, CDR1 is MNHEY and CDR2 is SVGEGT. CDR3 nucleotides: TGTGCCAGCAGTTACTCGACGGGGGGTGGTCAGCCCCAGCATTTT. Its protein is CASSYSTGGGQPQHF.

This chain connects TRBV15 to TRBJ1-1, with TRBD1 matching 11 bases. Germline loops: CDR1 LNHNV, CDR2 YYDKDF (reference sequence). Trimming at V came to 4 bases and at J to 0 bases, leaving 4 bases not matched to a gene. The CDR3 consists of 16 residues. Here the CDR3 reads CATSTWTGGLNTEAFF. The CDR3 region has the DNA TGTGCCACCAGCACTTGGACAGGGGGCTTGAACACTGAAGCTTTCTTT.

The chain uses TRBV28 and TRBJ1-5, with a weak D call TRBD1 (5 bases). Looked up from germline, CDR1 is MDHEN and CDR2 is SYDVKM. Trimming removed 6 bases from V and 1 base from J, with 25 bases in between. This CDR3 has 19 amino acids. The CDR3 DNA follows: TGTGCCAGCAGCCCCTCTTTGGGGACGTCCCGGGGGAGCAATCAGCCCCAGCATTTT. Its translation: CASSPSLGTSRGSNQPQHF.

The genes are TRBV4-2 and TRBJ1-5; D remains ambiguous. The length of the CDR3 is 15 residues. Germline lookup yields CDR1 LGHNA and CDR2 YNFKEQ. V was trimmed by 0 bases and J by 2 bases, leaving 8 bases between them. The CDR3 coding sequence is TGTGCCAGCAGCCAAGAGTGGGTGGGCAATCAGCCCCAGCATTTT. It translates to CASSQEWVGNQPQHF.

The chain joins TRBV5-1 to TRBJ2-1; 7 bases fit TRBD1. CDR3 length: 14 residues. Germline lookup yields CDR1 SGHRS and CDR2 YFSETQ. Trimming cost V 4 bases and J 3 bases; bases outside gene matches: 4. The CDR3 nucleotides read TGCGCCAGCAGCCGGGCAGGGGGCTACAATGAGCAGTTCTTC. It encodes CASSRAGGYNEQFF. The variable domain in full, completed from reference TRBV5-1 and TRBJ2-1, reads KAGVTQTPRYLIKTRGQQVTLSCSPISGHRSVSWYQQTPGQGLQFLFEYFSETQRNKGNFPGRFSGRQFSNSRSEMNVSTLELGDSALYLCASSRAGGYNEQFFGPGTRLTVL.

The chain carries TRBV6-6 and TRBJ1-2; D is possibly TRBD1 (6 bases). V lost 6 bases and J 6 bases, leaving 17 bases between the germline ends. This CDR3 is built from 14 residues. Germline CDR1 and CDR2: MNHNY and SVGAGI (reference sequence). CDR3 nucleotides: TGTGCCAGCAGACCCCGCGGGGGCGGTGATGGCTACACCTTC. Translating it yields CASRPRGGGDGYTF.